The TCR beta chain described here comes from a study of CD8+ T cells in alopecia areata. Across the study: For 6 to 18 months, tofacitinib was taken, and 6 months off drug followed.

CD4+ and CD8+ T cells were sorted from PBMCs stained for CD3, CD4 and CD8. Per the germline V gene, CDR1 is SNHLY and CDR2 is FYNNEI. The V gene end was trimmed by 4 bases and the J gene end by 6 bases; junction bases not matched to a gene: 4. The CDR3 is 15 residues long. It was cDNA, reverse transcribed from extracted RNA, that served as the sequencing template. Repertoires were generated with immunoSEQ multiplex PCR, while TCRdb's copy carries only in-frame clones and drops some. The sample has around 140,000 clones; under 60% are singletons. The chain recombines TRBV2 with TRBJ2-1, with 12 positions matching TRBD2. The specimen comprised CD4+ T cells sorted from blood, sampled at week 0. This clonotype was sampled from a human donor with alopecia areata. CDR3: CASSVTSGGTNEQFF. The CDR3 region has the DNA TGTGCCAGCAGTGTGACTAGCGGGGGAACCAATGAGCAGTTCTTC.